These T cell receptor beta chains were read from a single sample in a study of cytomegalovirus exposure and HLA in healthy donors. TCRdb's copy holds only in-frame clones and misses some; the assay was immunoSEQ multiplex PCR. The data hold under 150,000 clones, with roughly 60% observed a single time. The sequencing input was PBMCs. The receptors shown here come from a man aged 35 to 55 in good health and CMV-seropositive. The CDR3 runs from the conserved cysteine through the conserved F or W. Fields, in order: V gene, CDR3 length, D gene, J gene, clone size, CDR3 DNA, CDR3 protein. The D gene is left open where the match is weak. For some rows the clone size is stated as once, few or many, or as a class when expanded; others skip it.

v_call: TRBV7-9; cdr3_length: 14; d_call: NA; j_call: TRBJ1-4; clone_size: once; cdr3_nt: TGTGCCAGCACGCTCCGGGGAGGGACTGAAAAACTGTTTTTT; cdr3_aa: CASTLRGGTEKLFF
v_call: TRBV2; cdr3_length: 15; d_call: NA; j_call: TRBJ1-1; clone_size: NA; cdr3_nt: TGTGCCACCAGATCGTCCCTCGGCGGGAACACTGAAGCTTTCTTT; cdr3_aa: CATRSSLGGNTEAFF
v_call: TRBV19; cdr3_length: 16; d_call: TRBD2; j_call: TRBJ2-1; clone_size: few; cdr3_nt: TGTGCCAGTAGTATTATGGGGGGGAGCTCCTACAATGAGCAGTTCTTC; cdr3_aa: CASSIMGGSSYNEQFF
v_call: TRBV6-6; cdr3_length: 13; d_call: TRBD1; j_call: TRBJ1-1; clone_size: few; cdr3_nt: TGTGCCAGCAGTGGACAGGAGAACACTGAAGCTTTCTTT; cdr3_aa: CASSGQENTEAFF
v_call: TRBV19; cdr3_length: 15; d_call: NA; j_call: TRBJ1-1; clone_size: NA; cdr3_nt: TGTGCCAGTAGTGTGGACAGTTTTATGAACACTGAAGCTTTCTTT; cdr3_aa: CASSVDSFMNTEAFF
v_call: TRBV27; cdr3_length: 16; d_call: TRBD1; j_call: TRBJ1-4; clone_size: NA; cdr3_nt: TGTGCCAGCAGTTCTCTACAGGGGTTGCCTAATGAAAAACTGTTTTTT; cdr3_aa: CASSSLQGLPNEKLFF
v_call: TRBV6-5; cdr3_length: 15; d_call: NA; j_call: TRBJ1-2; clone_size: NA; cdr3_nt: TGTGCCAGCAGTTACCAAGGTAGCCGAGAGTATGGCTACACCTTC; cdr3_aa: CASSYQGSREYGYTF
v_call: TRBV13; cdr3_length: 14; d_call: NA; j_call: TRBJ1-1; clone_size: NA; cdr3_nt: TGTGCCAGCAGCTTAAAGCAGGGGAACACTGAAGCTTTCTTT; cdr3_aa: CASSLKQGNTEAFF
v_call: TRBV28; cdr3_length: 15; d_call: TRBD1; j_call: TRBJ1-5; clone_size: few; cdr3_nt: TGTGCCAGCAGCCCGGACAGGGGAGGCAATCAGCCCCAGCATTTT; cdr3_aa: CASSPDRGGNQPQHF
v_call: TRBV28; cdr3_length: 16; d_call: TRBD2; j_call: TRBJ2-5; clone_size: NA; cdr3_nt: TGTGCCAGCAAATCGGAGACTAGCGGGAACAGGGAGACCCAGTACTTC; cdr3_aa: CASKSETSGNRETQYF
v_call: TRBV14; cdr3_length: 14; d_call: NA; j_call: TRBJ1-2; clone_size: few; cdr3_nt: TGTGCCAGCAGGCCTCTGCTAAGTGGCTATGGCTACACCTTC; cdr3_aa: CASRPLLSGYGYTF
v_call: TRBV4-1; cdr3_length: 17; d_call: NA; j_call: TRBJ1-3; clone_size: NA; cdr3_nt: TGCGCCAGCAGCCAAGATCCCGTGGGGAGCTCTGGAAACACCATATATTTT; cdr3_aa: CASSQDPVGSSGNTIYF
v_call: TRBV5-4; cdr3_length: 15; d_call: NA; j_call: TRBJ1-1; clone_size: NA; cdr3_nt: TGTGCCAGCAGCTTGGCTTACGGGTCTCGCACTGAAGCTTTCTTT; cdr3_aa: CASSLAYGSRTEAFF
v_call: TRBV6-5; cdr3_length: 13; d_call: NA; j_call: TRBJ2-7; clone_size: NA; cdr3_nt: TGTGCCGTGGAGGGGCCGTTTTCCTACGAGCAGTACTTC; cdr3_aa: CAVEGPFSYEQYF
v_call: TRBV4-1; cdr3_length: 18; d_call: TRBD2; j_call: TRBJ2-7; clone_size: once; cdr3_nt: TGCGCCAGCAGCCAAGATGTCCTAGCGGGGGGGTTTTTAAGCGAGCAGTACTTC; cdr3_aa: CASSQDVLAGGFLSEQYF
v_call: TRBV5-4; cdr3_length: 13; d_call: NA; j_call: TRBJ2-7; clone_size: NA; cdr3_nt: TGTGCCAGCAGCTTGTCACTAGGCAACGAGCAGTACTTC; cdr3_aa: CASSLSLGNEQYF
v_call: TRBV29-1; cdr3_length: 17; d_call: NA; j_call: TRBJ1-1; clone_size: once; cdr3_nt: TGCGGCGTTGAAGATCTTCGGCAGGGTCAGGGGAACACTGAAGCTTTCTTT; cdr3_aa: CGVEDLRQGQGNTEAFF
v_call: TRBV7-9; cdr3_length: 11; d_call: NA; j_call: TRBJ2-1; clone_size: NA; cdr3_nt: TGTGCCAGCAGCTTAGTCTTTGAGCAGTTCTTC; cdr3_aa: CASSLVFEQFF
v_call: TRBV7-2; cdr3_length: 13; d_call: TRBD1; j_call: TRBJ1-2; clone_size: NA; cdr3_nt: TGTGCCAGCAGCTTAGTGGACAGGGGTGGCTACACCTTC; cdr3_aa: CASSLVDRGGYTF
v_call: TRBV5-1; cdr3_length: 15; d_call: NA; j_call: TRBJ1-2; clone_size: NA; cdr3_nt: TGCGCCAGCAGCTTGGAGGCAGGCTCTCGATATGGCTACACCTTC; cdr3_aa: CASSLEAGSRYGYTF
v_call: TRBV23-1; cdr3_length: 17; d_call: NA; j_call: TRBJ2-1; clone_size: NA; cdr3_nt: TGCGCCAGCAGTCAATGGCCTAGAGGGCCGCAGCCCGATGAGCAGTTCTTC; cdr3_aa: CASSQWPRGPQPDEQFF
v_call: TRBV5-4; cdr3_length: 16; d_call: TRBD2; j_call: TRBJ2-1; clone_size: NA; cdr3_nt: TGTGCCAGCAGCTTGAGGGGACTAGCGGGAAAAAATGAGCAGTTCTTC; cdr3_aa: CASSLRGLAGKNEQFF
v_call: TRBV11-1; cdr3_length: 14; d_call: TRBD1; j_call: TRBJ1-1; clone_size: NA; cdr3_nt: TGTGCCAGCAGCTTGGGACAGGGGGCGACTGAAGCTTTCTTT; cdr3_aa: CASSLGQGATEAFF
v_call: TRBV14; cdr3_length: 14; d_call: NA; j_call: TRBJ2-1; clone_size: NA; cdr3_nt: TGTGCCAGCAGCCAAGAGCAGTCCTACAATGAGCAGTTCTTC; cdr3_aa: CASSQEQSYNEQFF
v_call: TRBV5-1; cdr3_length: 17; d_call: NA; j_call: TRBJ1-5; clone_size: NA; cdr3_nt: TGCGCCAGCAGCTTGGTTCTGGTAGCCGATAGCAATCAGCCCCAGCATTTT; cdr3_aa: CASSLVLVADSNQPQHF
v_call: TRBV10-3; cdr3_length: 12; d_call: NA; j_call: TRBJ2-7; clone_size: NA; cdr3_nt: TGTGCCATCAGTGAGGGGGCGTACGAGCAGTACTTC; cdr3_aa: CAISEGAYEQYF
v_call: TRBV7-8; cdr3_length: 18; d_call: TRBD2; j_call: TRBJ2-5; clone_size: NA; cdr3_nt: TGTGCCAGCAGCTTAGGCAGACTAGCGGGAGGGCCGACGGAGACCCAGTACTTC; cdr3_aa: CASSLGRLAGGPTETQYF
v_call: TRBV2; cdr3_length: 12; d_call: NA; j_call: TRBJ1-5; clone_size: NA; cdr3_nt: TGTGCCAGCAGTACAGGCAGGGAGCCCCAGCATTTT; cdr3_aa: CASSTGREPQHF
v_call: TRBV7-8; cdr3_length: 12; d_call: NA; j_call: TRBJ2-5; clone_size: NA; cdr3_nt: TGCAGCCCCGCGGGAATAGAAGAGACCCAGTACTTC; cdr3_aa: CSPAGIEETQYF
v_call: TRBV2; cdr3_length: 14; d_call: TRBD1; j_call: TRBJ1-4; clone_size: NA; cdr3_nt: TGTGCCAGCAGCGGACAGGGGGCAGGTGAAAAACTGTTTTTT; cdr3_aa: CASSGQGAGEKLFF
v_call: TRBV19; cdr3_length: 13; d_call: NA; j_call: TRBJ1-1; clone_size: few; cdr3_nt: TGTGCCAGTAGTAAGAGACAGCTGAATGAAGCTTTCTTT; cdr3_aa: CASSKRQLNEAFF
v_call: TRBV7-9; cdr3_length: 15; d_call: TRBD1; j_call: TRBJ2-7; clone_size: NA; cdr3_nt: TGTGCCAGCAGCTCAGCCGAGACAGGGGGCTACGAGCAGTACTTC; cdr3_aa: CASSSAETGGYEQYF
v_call: TRBV10-3; cdr3_length: 13; d_call: TRBD1; j_call: TRBJ1-2; clone_size: few; cdr3_nt: TGTGCCATCAGAAAACAGGGGGAGGATGGCTACACCTTC; cdr3_aa: CAIRKQGEDGYTF
v_call: TRBV7-2; cdr3_length: 15; d_call: NA; j_call: TRBJ2-2; clone_size: NA; cdr3_nt: TGTGCCAGCAGCCCGCAGGGTCGAGGCACCGGGGAGCTGTTTTTT; cdr3_aa: CASSPQGRGTGELFF
v_call: TRBV5-3; cdr3_length: 16; d_call: TRBD1; j_call: TRBJ2-2; clone_size: NA; cdr3_nt: TGTGCCAGAAGTCGACCCGGGACAGGCCTTTCCGGGGAGCTGTTTTTT; cdr3_aa: CARSRPGTGLSGELFF
v_call: TRBV6-5; cdr3_length: 16; d_call: TRBD2; j_call: TRBJ2-3; clone_size: few; cdr3_nt: TGTGCCAGCAGTTACTGGCTAGCGGGCCCCACAGATACGCAGTATTTT; cdr3_aa: CASSYWLAGPTDTQYF
v_call: TRBV28; cdr3_length: 16; d_call: TRBD2; j_call: TRBJ2-1; clone_size: few; cdr3_nt: TGTGCCAGCAGTTTGATCACGGGAGGTAGAAGCGATGAGCAGTTCTTC; cdr3_aa: CASSLITGGRSDEQFF
v_call: TRBV2; cdr3_length: 14; d_call: TRBD1; j_call: TRBJ2-7; clone_size: NA; cdr3_nt: TGTGCCAGCAAAGGACAGGGCTCTACCCACGAGCAGTACTTC; cdr3_aa: CASKGQGSTHEQYF
v_call: TRBV29-1; cdr3_length: 13; d_call: TRBD1; j_call: TRBJ2-7; clone_size: NA; cdr3_nt: TGCAGCGTCCTGACAGGGGGGCACTACGAGCAGTACTTC; cdr3_aa: CSVLTGGHYEQYF
v_call: TRBV28; cdr3_length: 15; d_call: TRBD2; j_call: TRBJ2-1; clone_size: NA; cdr3_nt: TGTGCCAGCAGTATAGCGGGGAGCTCCTACAATGAGCAGTTCTTC; cdr3_aa: CASSIAGSSYNEQFF
v_call: TRBV5-1; cdr3_length: 13; d_call: TRBD1; j_call: TRBJ1-2; clone_size: few; cdr3_nt: TGCGCCAGCAGCCAGGGACAGTCCTATGGCTACACCTTC; cdr3_aa: CASSQGQSYGYTF
v_call: TRBV5-4; cdr3_length: 15; d_call: NA; j_call: TRBJ1-1; clone_size: NA; cdr3_nt: TGTGCCAGCAGCTTTACCTACAGGGATGCCACTGAAGCTTTCTTT; cdr3_aa: CASSFTYRDATEAFF
v_call: TRBV9; cdr3_length: 17; d_call: NA; j_call: TRBJ2-5; clone_size: NA; cdr3_nt: TGTGCCAGCAGCGCCCAGGGTACTGCCATGTACCAAGAGACCCAGTACTTC; cdr3_aa: CASSAQGTAMYQETQYF
v_call: TRBV7-2; cdr3_length: 12; d_call: NA; j_call: TRBJ2-1; clone_size: NA; cdr3_nt: TGTGCCAGCAGCTTATGGAGCAATGAGCAGTTCTTC; cdr3_aa: CASSLWSNEQFF
v_call: TRBV27; cdr3_length: 14; d_call: TRBD1; j_call: TRBJ1-2; clone_size: NA; cdr3_nt: TGTGCCAGCCGTTCAGGGGGCGCCCTCTATGGCTACACCTTC; cdr3_aa: CASRSGGALYGYTF
v_call: TRBV2; cdr3_length: 15; d_call: TRBD1; j_call: TRBJ2-1; clone_size: NA; cdr3_nt: TGTGCCAGCAGTTTCGACAGGGAACCCGCGAATGAGCAGTTCTTC; cdr3_aa: CASSFDREPANEQFF
v_call: TRBV9; cdr3_length: 14; d_call: TRBD1; j_call: TRBJ1-6; clone_size: few; cdr3_nt: TGTGCCAGCAGCGTAGGACAGGGTGGCTCACCCCTCCACTTT; cdr3_aa: CASSVGQGGSPLHF